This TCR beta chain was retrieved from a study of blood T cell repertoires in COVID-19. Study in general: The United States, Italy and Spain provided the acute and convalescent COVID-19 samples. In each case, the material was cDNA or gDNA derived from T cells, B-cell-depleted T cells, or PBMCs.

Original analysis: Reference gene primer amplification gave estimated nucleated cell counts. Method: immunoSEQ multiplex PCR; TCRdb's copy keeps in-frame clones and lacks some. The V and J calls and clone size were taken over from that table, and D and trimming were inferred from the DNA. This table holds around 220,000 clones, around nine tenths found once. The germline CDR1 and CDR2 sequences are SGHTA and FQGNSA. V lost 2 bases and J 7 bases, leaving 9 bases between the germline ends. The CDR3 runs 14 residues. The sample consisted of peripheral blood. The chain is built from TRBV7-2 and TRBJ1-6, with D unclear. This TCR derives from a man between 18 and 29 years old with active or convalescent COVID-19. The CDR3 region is CASSLIGVNSPLHF. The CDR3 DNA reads TGTGCCAGCAGCTTAATCGGGGTAAATTCACCCCTCCACTTT.